This T cell receptor beta chain emerged from a study of cytomegalovirus exposure and HLA in healthy donors. Findings and caveats of the study: Presence/absence analyses treated sequencing depth as roughly uniform across donors. According to a later analysis, most TCR beta chains associated with CMV appeared HLA-restricted.

CDR1 is LGHNA and CDR2 is YNFKEQ in the germline V gene. V was cut by 1 base and J by 2 bases, with 8 bases left in between. The CDR3 has 14 amino acids. Concerning this clone: Its antigen remains unidentified.

Primers: 60 Vbeta forward and 13 Jbeta reverse. Using immunoSEQ multiplex PCR, the repertoire was profiled, and TCRdb retains in-frame clones only, with some absent. The repertoire has roughly 150,000 clones, around four fifths of them found once; the top ten carry around 2.5%. Sequences were obtained from PBMCs. The gene calls are TRBV4-2 and TRBJ1-1; tentative D call: TRBD1 (5 bases). The TCR sequence derives from a boy between 2 and 15 years old in good health and CMV-seronegative. The chain's CDR3 is CASSQVRVNTEAFF. In nucleotides, the CDR3 is TGTGCCAGCAGCCAAGTCAGGGTCAACACTGAAGCTTTCTTT.